This record covers a single T cell receptor beta chain. Its antigen is as yet unknown. The data derive from a study of monozygotic twins with inflammatory bowel disease. cDNA synthesis was performed in eight separate reactions for each sample. TCRdb processed the 5' RACE reads again and assigns one entry to each CDR3 protein, with no DNA. Its table records more than 300,000 distinct CDR3 sequences. The germline V gene encodes CDR1 MNHEY and CDR2 SVGAGI. The CDR3 runs to 17 residues. Study-level findings and limits: The authors could not tell different T cell subtypes apart. Patients got different immunosuppressive treatments, which may have made their repertoires more variable.

Per donor there was one draw, yielding a blood sample of under 3 ml. This TCR was sampled from a human donor with ulcerative colitis or Crohn's disease, or a healthy co-twin of an affected twin (not recorded which). Sequenced: blood. The V call is TRBV6-5, the J call TRBJ2-1; the TRBD2 assignment by TCRdb is unverifiable without DNA. CDR3 sequence: CASSYRGGASGWNEQFF.